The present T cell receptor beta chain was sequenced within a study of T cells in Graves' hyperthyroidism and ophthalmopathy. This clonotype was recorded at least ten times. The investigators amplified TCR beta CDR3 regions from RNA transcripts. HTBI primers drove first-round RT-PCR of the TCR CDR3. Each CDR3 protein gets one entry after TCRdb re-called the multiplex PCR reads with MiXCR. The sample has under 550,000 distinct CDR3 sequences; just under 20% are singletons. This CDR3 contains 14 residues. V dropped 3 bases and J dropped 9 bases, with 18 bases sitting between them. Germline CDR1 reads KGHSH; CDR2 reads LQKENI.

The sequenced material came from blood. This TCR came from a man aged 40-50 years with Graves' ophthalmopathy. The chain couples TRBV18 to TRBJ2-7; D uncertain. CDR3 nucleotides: TGTGCCAGCTCACCCCCCCCCGGTGAAGGCGTGCAGTACTTC. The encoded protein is CASSPPPGEGVQYF.